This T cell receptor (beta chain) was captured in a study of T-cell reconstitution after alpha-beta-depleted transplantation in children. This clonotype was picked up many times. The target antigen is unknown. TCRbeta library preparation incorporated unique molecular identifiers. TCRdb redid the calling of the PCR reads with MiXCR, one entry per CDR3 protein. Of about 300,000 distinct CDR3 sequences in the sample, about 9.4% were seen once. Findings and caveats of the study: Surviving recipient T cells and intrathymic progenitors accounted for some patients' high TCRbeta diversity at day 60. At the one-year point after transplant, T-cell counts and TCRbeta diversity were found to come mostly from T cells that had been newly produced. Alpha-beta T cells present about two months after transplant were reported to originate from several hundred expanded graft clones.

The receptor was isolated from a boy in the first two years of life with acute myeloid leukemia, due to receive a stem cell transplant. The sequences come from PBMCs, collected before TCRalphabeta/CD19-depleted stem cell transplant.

This chain's CDR3 is CASSSYPSDSWETQYF. The CDR3 DNA follows: TGCGCCAGCAGCTCCTATCCGTCGGACAGTTGGGAGACCCAGTACTTC. The rearrangement links TRBV5-1 to TRBJ2-5; TRBD1 might be the D (6 bases). Germline values: CDR1 SGHRS, CDR2 YFSETQ. The length of the CDR3 is 16 residues. Trimming removed 3 bases from V and 5 bases from J, with 20 bases in between.